Sequencing of this TCR beta chain was carried out in a study of cytomegalovirus exposure and HLA in healthy donors. About the study: Some 85 million unique TCRs, all from HLA-typed donors, were included in an early release of the data.

The PCR contained 60 Vbeta and 13 Jbeta primers. The assay was immunoSEQ multiplex PCR, and TCRdb's table has in-frame clones only and misses some. The table has some 150,000 clones, approximately 79% seen once. This clone was seen only a few times. V was shortened by 6 bases and J by 6 bases, with 9 bases between the two germline ends. The CDR3 contains 13 residues. Germline CDR1 reads MNHNY; CDR2 reads SVGAGI (reference sequence). The J gene is TRBJ1-6, the V gene TRBV6-6; D not certain. The sequence derives from a woman in her forties or fifties in good health and CMV-seropositive. Sequenced material: PBMCs. The CDR3 reads CASSPFLNSPLHF. Here the CDR3 DNA reads TGTGCCAGCAGCCCCTTCCTTAATTCACCCCTCCACTTT.